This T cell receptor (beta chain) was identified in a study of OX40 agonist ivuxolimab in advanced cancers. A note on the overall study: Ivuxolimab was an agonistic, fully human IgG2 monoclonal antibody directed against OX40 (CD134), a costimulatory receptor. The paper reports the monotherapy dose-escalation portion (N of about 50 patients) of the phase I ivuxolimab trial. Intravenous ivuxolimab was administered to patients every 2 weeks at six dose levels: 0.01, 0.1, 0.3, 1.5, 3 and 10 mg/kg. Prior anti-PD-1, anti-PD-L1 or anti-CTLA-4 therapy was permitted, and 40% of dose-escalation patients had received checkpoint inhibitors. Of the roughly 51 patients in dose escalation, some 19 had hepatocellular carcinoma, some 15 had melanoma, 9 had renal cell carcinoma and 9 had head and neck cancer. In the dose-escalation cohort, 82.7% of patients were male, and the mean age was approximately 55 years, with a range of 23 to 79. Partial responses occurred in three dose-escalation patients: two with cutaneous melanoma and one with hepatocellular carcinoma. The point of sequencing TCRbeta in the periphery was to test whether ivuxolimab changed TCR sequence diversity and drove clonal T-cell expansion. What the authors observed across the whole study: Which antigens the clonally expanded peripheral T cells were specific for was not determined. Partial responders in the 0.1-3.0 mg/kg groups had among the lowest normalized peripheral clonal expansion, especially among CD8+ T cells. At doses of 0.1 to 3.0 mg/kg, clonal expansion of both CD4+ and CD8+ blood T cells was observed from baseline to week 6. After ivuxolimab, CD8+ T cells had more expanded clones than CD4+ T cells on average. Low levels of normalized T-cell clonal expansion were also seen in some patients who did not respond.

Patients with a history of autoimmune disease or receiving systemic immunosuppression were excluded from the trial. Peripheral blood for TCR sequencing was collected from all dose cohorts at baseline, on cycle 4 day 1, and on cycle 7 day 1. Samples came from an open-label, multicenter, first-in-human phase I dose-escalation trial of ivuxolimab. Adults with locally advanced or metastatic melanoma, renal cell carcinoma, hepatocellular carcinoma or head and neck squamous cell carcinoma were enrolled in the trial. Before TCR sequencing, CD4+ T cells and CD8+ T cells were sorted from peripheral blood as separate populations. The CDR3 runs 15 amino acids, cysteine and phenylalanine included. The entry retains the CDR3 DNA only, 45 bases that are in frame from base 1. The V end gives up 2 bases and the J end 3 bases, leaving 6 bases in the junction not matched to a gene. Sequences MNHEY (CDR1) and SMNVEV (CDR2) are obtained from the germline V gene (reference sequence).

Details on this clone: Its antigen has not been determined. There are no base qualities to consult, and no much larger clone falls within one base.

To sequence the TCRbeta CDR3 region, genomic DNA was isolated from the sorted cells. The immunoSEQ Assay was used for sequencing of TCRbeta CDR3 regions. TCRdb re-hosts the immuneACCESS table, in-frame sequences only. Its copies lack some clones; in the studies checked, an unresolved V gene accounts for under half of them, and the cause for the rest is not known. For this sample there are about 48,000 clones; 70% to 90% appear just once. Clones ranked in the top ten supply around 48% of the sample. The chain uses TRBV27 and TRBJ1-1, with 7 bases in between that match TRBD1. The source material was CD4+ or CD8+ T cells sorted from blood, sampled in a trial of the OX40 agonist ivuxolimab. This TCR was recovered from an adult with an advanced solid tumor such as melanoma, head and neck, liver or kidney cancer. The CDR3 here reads CASSLVAGGDTEAFF. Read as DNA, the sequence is TGTGCCAGCAGTTTAGTCGCAGGGGGGGACACTGAAGCTTTCTTT.